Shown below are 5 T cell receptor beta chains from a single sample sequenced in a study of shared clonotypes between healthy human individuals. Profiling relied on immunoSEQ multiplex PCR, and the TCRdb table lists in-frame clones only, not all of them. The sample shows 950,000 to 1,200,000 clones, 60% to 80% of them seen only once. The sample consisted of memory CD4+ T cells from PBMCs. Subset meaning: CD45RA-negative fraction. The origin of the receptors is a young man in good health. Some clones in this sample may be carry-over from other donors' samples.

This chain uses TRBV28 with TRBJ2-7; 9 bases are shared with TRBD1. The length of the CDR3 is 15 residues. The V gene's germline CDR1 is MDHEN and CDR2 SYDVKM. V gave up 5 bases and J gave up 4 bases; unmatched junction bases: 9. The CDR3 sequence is CASSPPGQGVYEQYF. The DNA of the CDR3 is TGTGCCAGCAGTCCCCCGGGACAGGGTGTGTACGAGCAGTACTTC.

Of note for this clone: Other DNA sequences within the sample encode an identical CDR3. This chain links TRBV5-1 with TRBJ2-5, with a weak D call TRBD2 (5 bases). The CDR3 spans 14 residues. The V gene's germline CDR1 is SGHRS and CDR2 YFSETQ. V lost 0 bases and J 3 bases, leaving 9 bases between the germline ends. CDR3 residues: CASSLGTGEETQYF. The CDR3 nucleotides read TGCGCCAGCAGCTTGGGCACCGGGGAAGAGACCCAGTACTTC.

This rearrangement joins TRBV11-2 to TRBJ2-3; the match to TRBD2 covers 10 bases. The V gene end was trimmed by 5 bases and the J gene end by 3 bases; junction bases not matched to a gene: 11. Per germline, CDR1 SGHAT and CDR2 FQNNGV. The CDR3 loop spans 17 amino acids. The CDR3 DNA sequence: TGTGCCAGCAGCCAGGGGCTAGCGGGAGTGTGGACAGATACGCAGTATTTT. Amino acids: CASSQGLAGVWTDTQYF. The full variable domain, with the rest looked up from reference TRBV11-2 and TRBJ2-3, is EAGVAQSPRYKIIEKRQSVAFWCNPISGHATLYWYQQILGQGPKLLIQFQNNGVVDDSQLPKDRFSAERLKGVDSTLKIQPAKLEDSAVYLCASSQGLAGVWTDTQYFGPGTRLTVL.

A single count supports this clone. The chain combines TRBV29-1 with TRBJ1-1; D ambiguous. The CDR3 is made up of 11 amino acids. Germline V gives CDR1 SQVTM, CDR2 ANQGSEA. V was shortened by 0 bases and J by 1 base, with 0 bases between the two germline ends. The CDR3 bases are TGCAGCGTTGAAGAGAACACTGAAGCTTTCTTT. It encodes CSVEENTEAFF.

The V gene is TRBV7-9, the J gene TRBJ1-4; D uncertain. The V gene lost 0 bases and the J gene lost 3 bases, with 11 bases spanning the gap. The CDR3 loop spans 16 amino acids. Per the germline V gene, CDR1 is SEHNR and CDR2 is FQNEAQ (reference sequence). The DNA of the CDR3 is TGTGCCAGCAGCTTAGCTCCGGGGAAAGCTAATGAAAAACTGTTTTTT. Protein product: CASSLAPGKANEKLFF.